This passage covers 26 T cell receptor beta chains from one sample sequenced in a study of blood T cells in healthy people across ages. PCR was performed a second time for about 7 to 11 cycles using a sample-barcoded 5' primer and a J-beta primer mix. TCRdb called the 5' RACE reads again in MiXCR, with one record for every CDR3 protein. The sample has hundreds of thousands of distinct CDR3 sequences; under 25% are singletons. Sample: blood. The receptors stem from a man between 65 and 79 years old in good health.

This clonotype appeared a few times. The chain is built from TRBV12-3 or TRBV12-4 and TRBJ2-1; no definite D call. This CDR3 is 15 amino acids long. V was clipped by 6 bases and J by 2 bases, with 14 bases between them. The CDR3 here is CASSPFSPAYNEQFF. CDR3 DNA: TGTGCCAGCAGCCCCTTTTCCCCAGCCTACAATGAGCAGTTCTTC.

The chain couples TRBV6-2 or TRBV6-3 to TRBJ1-4; 7 bases fit TRBD1. CDR1 is MNHEY, CDR2 SVGEGT, per germline. J gave up 8 bases and V 6 bases, and 9 bases lay outside the gene matches. The CDR3 is 14 residues long. The CDR3 DNA sequence: TGTGCCAGCAGCCAAAGACAGGGATTCGAAAAACTGTTTTTT. As protein: CASSQRQGFEKLFF.

A remark on this clonotype: Since a much larger clone is just one base distant, this may be a read error. This is likely a read error, given that the CDR3 carries no conserved phenylalanine or tryptophan at its end. This rearrangement joins TRBV20-1 to TRBJ2-5; D is perhaps TRBD1 (5 bases). The end of the DNA is better explained by TRBJ2-7, so the J call may be wrong. This CDR3 contains 13 residues. Germline V gene lookup returns CDR1 DFQATT and CDR2 SNEGSKA (reference sequence). The DNA for the CDR3 is TGCAGTGCTAGAGTAGGGGCGCAGTACGAGCAGTACCTC. It specifies CSARVGAQYEQYL.

The chain couples TRBV18 to TRBJ2-3, with 7 bases lining up with TRBD1. There are 17 residues in the CDR3. Germline trimming cut 4 bases from V and 1 base from J; bases unmatched to any gene: 11. Germline loops: CDR1 KGHSH, CDR2 LQKENI. The CDR3 nucleotides read TGTGCCAGCTCACGCATGCGGACAGGTCAAGGCACAGATACGCAGTATTTT. Protein product: CASSRMRTGQGTDTQYF.

V usage is TRBV28 and J usage is TRBJ1-5; D call uncertain. Germline CDR1 and CDR2: MDHEN and SYDVKM. V was cut by 6 bases and J by 0 bases, with 6 bases left in between. The CDR3 sequence is 13 residues long. The CDR3 is CASRIYSNQPQHF. The CDR3 nucleotides are TGTGCCAGCAGAATTTATAGCAATCAGCCCCAGCATTTT.

The table lists this clonotype with a few counts. This chain joins TRBV2 and TRBJ2-5; no reliable D call. Deletions cut 8 bases from V and 1 base from J, with 14 bases between. The CDR3 is 14 amino acids. The germline V gene encodes CDR1 SNHLY and CDR2 FYNNEI. CDR3 sequence reads: CASSGSQLQETQYF. The CDR3 region has the DNA TGTGCCAGCTCCGGAAGCCAGCTCCAAGAGACCCAGTACTTC.

This clonotype was counted only a few times. The rearrangement uses TRBV6-5 and TRBJ1-1; the D is unclear. The V and J ends lost 7 bases and 2 bases respectively, with 2 bases between them. CDR3 length: 10 residues. Germline loops: CDR1 MNHEY, CDR2 SVGAGI. The CDR3 sequence is CASTNTEAFF. Here the CDR3 DNA reads TGTGCCAGCACCAACACTGAAGCTTTCTTT.

The rearrangement links TRBV7-2 to TRBJ2-7; the match to TRBD2 covers 8 bases. CDR3 length: 18 residues. The V gene's germline CDR1 is SGHTA and CDR2 FQGNSA. V dropped 5 bases and J dropped 0; count of bases not matched to a gene: 15. CDR3 sequence: CASSIRTGLAGSSYEQYF. In nucleotides, the CDR3 is TGTGCCAGCAGCATCCGGACGGGTTTAGCGGGGAGCTCCTACGAGCAGTACTTC.

There are a few counts of this clonotype. J is TRBJ2-5 and V is TRBV4-3; D is unclear. The V end was cut by 5 bases, the J end by 2 bases, with 12 bases between. In germline, CDR1 is LGHNA, CDR2 YSLEER. The CDR3 totals 14 residues. CDR3 DNA: TGCGCCAGCAGCACCCTCGACAAGCAAGAGACCCAGTACTTC. Translating it yields CASSTLDKQETQYF.

This clonotype showed up just a few times. This chain links TRBV2 with TRBJ1-1; D is unresolved. V was trimmed by 7 bases and J by 4 bases, leaving 13 bases between them. Germline assignment: CDR1 SNHLY and CDR2 FYNNEI. This CDR3 is 13 amino acids long. For the CDR3, the DNA is TGTGCCAGCAAAATCACCGGGTGCACTGAAGCTTTCTTT. This sequence encodes CASKITGCTEAFF.

The chain recombines TRBV12-5 with TRBJ2-7; 9 bases are shared with TRBD1. Germline trimming cut 5 bases from V and 2 bases from J; bases unmatched to any gene: 13. CDR1 and CDR2 (germline): LGHNT, FRNRAP. This CDR3 is 17 amino acids long. The CDR3 region has the DNA TGTGCTAGTGGTGACACCATCCGGGACAGGGACACCTACGAGCAGTACTTC. It yields the protein CASGDTIRDRDTYEQYF. Full variable domain (outside the CDR3, taken from reference TRBV12-5 and TRBJ2-7): DARVTQTPRHKVTEMGQEVTMRCQPILGHNTVFWYRQTMMQGLELLAYFRNRAPLDDSGMPKDRFSAEMPDATLATLKIQPSEPRDSAVYFCASGDTIRDRDTYEQYFGPGTRLTVT.

This clonotype was seen a handful of times. The V call is TRBV15, the J call TRBJ1-1; D may be TRBD1 (6 bases). CDR3 length: 17 residues. V was clipped by 2 bases and J by 1 base, with 17 bases between them. Germline V lookup: CDR1 LNHNV, CDR2 YYDKDF (reference sequence). The CDR3 sequence is CATSRYTLRTENTEAFF. The CDR3 DNA is TGTGCCACCAGCAGATATACCCTAAGGACAGAGAACACTGAAGCTTTCTTT.

This clonotype was counted only a few times. The chain combines TRBV4-3 with TRBJ1-5, with 8 bases aligning to TRBD1. The V gene end was trimmed by 3 bases and the J gene end by 6 bases; junction bases not matched to a gene: 4. The CDR3 is 14 residues long. CDR1 and CDR2 from the germline V gene are LGHNA and YSLEER. CDR3 region: CASSQDRDVQPQHF. The CDR3 DNA reads TGCGCCAGCAGCCAGGACAGGGACGTTCAGCCCCAGCATTTT.

This clonotype occurred a few times. J is TRBJ2-1 and V is TRBV20-1, with 7 bases lining up with TRBD2. With 1 base clipped from V and 0 bases from J, the junction kept 0 bases outside the gene matches. The CDR3 is 14 amino acids. Germline V CDR1 and CDR2: DFQATT, SNEGSKA (reference sequence). The CDR3 DNA reads TGCAGTGCTAGAGGGGACTACTCCTACAATGAGCAGTTCTTC. Residues: CSARGDYSYNEQFF.

This rearrangement joins TRBV29-1 to TRBJ2-1, with 8 bases identical to TRBD1. Germline V lookup: CDR1 SQVTM, CDR2 ANQGSEA. The CDR3 runs 16 residues. The J segment lost 2 bases and the V segment lost 8 bases, leaving 14 bases of the junction unmatched. CDR3 DNA: TGCAGCATGGGAAACGACAGGGGTAAGGCCTACAATGAGCAGTTCTTC. This codes for CSMGNDRGKAYNEQFF.

This chain joins TRBV5-5 and TRBJ2-5; 11 bases are shared with TRBD2. The last part of the DNA fits TRBJ2-1 better; the J call may be wrong. This CDR3 comprises 17 residues. CDR1 and CDR2 (germline): SGHKS, YYEKEE (reference sequence). CDR3 amino acids: CASSLLGAGTSGSEQFF. CDR3 in DNA: TGTGCCAGCAGCTTGCTTGGGGCCGGGACTAGCGGCTCTGAGCAGTTCTTC.

The gene calls are TRBV4-2 and TRBJ2-5; 9 bases align to TRBD1. Germline lookup yields CDR1 LGHNA and CDR2 YNFKEQ. This CDR3 region has 16 residues. The junction had 7 bases not matched to a gene; V was cut back by 3 bases and J by 2 bases. The chain's CDR3 is CASSQGQGQQQETQYF. CDR3 coding DNA: TGTGCCAGCAGCCAGGGACAGGGTCAGCAACAAGAGACCCAGTACTTC.

Here the CDR3 reads CASSWSPGETQYF. The CDR3 DNA follows: TGCGCCAGCAGCTGGAGTCCGGGAGAGACCCAGTACTTC. The genes are TRBV5-1 and TRBJ2-5; D not resolved. With 3 bases removed from V and 4 bases from J, the gap between germline ends came to 10 bases. CDR3 length: 13 residues. Germline CDR1 reads SGHRS; CDR2 reads YFSETQ.

The V and J genes are TRBV28 and TRBJ2-5; D is unclear. The DNA end lines up better with TRBJ2-7; the J call may be wrong. CDR1 and CDR2 (germline): MDHEN, SYDVKM. The CDR3 consists of 16 residues. The CDR3 DNA is TGTGCCAGCAGTTCGCCCGGGCTCCCGGGCTCCTACGAGCAGTACTTC. Protein: CASSSPGLPGSYEQYF.

CDR3 sequence (DNA): TGTGCCAGCAGCCCAATCCACCTTCATCAGTATTTT. The encoded protein is CASSPIHLHQYF. The gene calls are TRBV7-9 and TRBJ2-3; D remains unclear. Trimming removed 5 bases at V and 12 bases at J, with 15 bases between. The germline V gene encodes CDR1 SEHNR and CDR2 FQNEAQ (reference sequence). This CDR3 spans 12 amino acids.

This clonotype has more than one count but fewer than ten. The chain has TRBV6-5 and TRBJ2-1, with 8 bases that match TRBD1. The CDR3 runs to 15 residues. J gave up 6 bases and V 5 bases, and 9 bases lay outside the gene matches. Germline values: CDR1 MNHEY, CDR2 SVGAGI. The CDR3 DNA reads TGTGCCAGCAGTCCTCGGACAGGGTTCGCCAATGAGCAGTTCTTC. Amino acids: CASSPRTGFANEQFF.

This clonotype was counted a few times. The gene calls are TRBV5-1 and TRBJ2-7; 8 bases align to TRBD2. V was pared by 8 bases and J by 2 bases, with 9 bases of the junction left unmatched. Per germline, CDR1 SGHRS and CDR2 YFSETQ. The length of the CDR3 is 14 residues. CDR3 bases: TGCGCCAGTTCGACGGGGGGGACCCCCTACGAGCAGTACTTC. Residues: CASSTGGTPYEQYF. Complete variable domain (other parts from reference TRBV5-1 and TRBJ2-7): KAGVTQTPRYLIKTRGQQVTLSCSPISGHRSVSWYQQTPGQGLQFLFEYFSETQRNKGNFPGRFSGRQFSNSRSEMNVSTLELGDSALYLCASSTGGTPYEQYFGPGTRLTVT.

The chain carries TRBV20-1 and TRBJ1-5, with TRBD1 as a possible D gene (6 bases). The CDR3 loop spans 14 amino acids. Germline CDR1 and CDR2: DFQATT and SNEGSKA (reference sequence). Trimming left V 4 bases short and J 5 bases short, with 15 bases between. CDR3 amino acids: CSATPTGSDQPQHF. CDR3 in DNA: TGCAGTGCTACCCCTACAGGGAGTGATCAGCCCCAGCATTTT.

This clonotype was seen a handful of times. The rearrangement joins TRBV20-1 to TRBJ2-7; 9 positions match TRBD2. J gave up 4 bases and V 2 bases, and 6 bases lay outside the gene matches. Germline V gives CDR1 DFQATT, CDR2 SNEGSKA (reference sequence). This CDR3 comprises 14 residues. CDR3 protein: CSARLAGLQYEQYF. The CDR3 DNA reads TGCAGTGCTAGACTAGCGGGACTTCAGTACGAGCAGTACTTC.

CDR3 loop: CSAAASSYNEQFF. As DNA, the CDR3 is TGCAGTGCGGCGGCGAGCTCCTACAATGAGCAGTTCTTC. The chain recombines TRBV20-1 with TRBJ2-1, with D unresolved. The CDR3 is 13 amino acids. Between the trimmed V and J ends, which lost 6 bases and 0 bases, there was a span of 9 bases. Germline lookup yields CDR1 DFQATT and CDR2 SNEGSKA (reference sequence).

The chain recombines TRBV20-1 with TRBJ2-1; 9 bases are a match to TRBD2. The V and J ends lost 0 bases and 7 bases, in that order; junction bases with no gene match: 7. CDR1 and CDR2 (germline): DFQATT, SNEGSKA (reference sequence). The CDR3 sequence is 15 residues long. As DNA, the CDR3 is TGCAGTGCTAGAGATCCAAGCGGGAGGACAAATGAGCAGTTCTTC. Its protein is CSARDPSGRTNEQFF.